This TCR beta chain is drawn from a study of metastatic and nonmetastatic thyroid tumors (dated by TCRdb to about 2020). General notes on the study: The researchers compared repertoires between peripheral blood samples and tumor or nodule tissue samples from patients with malignant or benign thyroid disease.

Clipping removes 4 bases from V and 4 bases from J, with 11 as the unmatched junction base count. Including cysteine and phenylalanine, the CDR3 has 17 amino acids. Only the CDR3 DNA is retained, 51 bases long and in frame from the first base. CDR1 and CDR2, per the germline V gene (reference sequence), are MNHEY and SMNVEV. Libraries were constructed by PCR. The sample was run on an Illumina HiSeq 4000. High-throughput sequencing was used to profile the TCR beta-chain CDR3 region of every patient. Turning to the authors' computational methods: A classifier to discriminate distant-metastatic papillary thyroid cancer patients was built from CDR3 differences across clinicopathological groups. To measure repertoire diversity the researchers used the Shannon index, while the Morisita-Horn index served to gauge how similar the tumor and blood repertoires were. TCRdb ran its own pipeline on the public reads, namely fastp trimming at Q25 and MiXCR clone calling, and kept in-frame beta chains. TCRdb assigned the V and J calls; the authors' analysis was not used. Across this sample there are approximately 30,000 clones, with 7% to 9% seen only once. The ten largest make up around 45% of the sample.

This clone occurred many times. The specificity of this receptor is unknown. Base qualities are not recorded, but no much larger clone differs from it by a single base. Overall study results and their limits: TCR beta diversity was reported as significantly higher in malignant tumors than in benign nodules, in both blood and tumor samples.

None of the patients had been given any treatment before thyroid surgery. Using T-cell receptor beta sequencing, the study looked back at clinical samples from patients collected from the early 2010s to the late 2010s. The clonotype comes from a female donor with papillary thyroid cancer or a benign thyroid nodule (not recorded which). Some clones in this sample may be carry-over from other donors' samples. Recombination connected TRBV27 to TRBJ2-7, and 12 junction bases match TRBD2. Sequenced: blood. The CDR3 region: CASSSVSGTSGLYEQYF. The DNA reads TGTGCCAGCAGTTCCGTCTCGGGGACTAGCGGGCTTTACGAGCAGTACTTC.